Listed below are T cell receptor beta chains from one sample, sequenced in a study of blood T cell repertoires in COVID-19. Assay used: immunoSEQ multiplex PCR; TCRdb lists only in-frame clones, some missing. The sample lists tens of thousands of clones; 90% to 95% were seen once. The sample taken for sequencing was peripheral blood. Every receptor here comes from a woman aged 45-59 years in a cohort sampled during active COVID-19. CDR3s include the opening cysteine and the closing phenylalanine or tryptophan. The order of the fields is V gene, clone size, D gene, CDR3 length, J gene, CDR3 protein, CDR3 DNA. D genes are given only for firm matches. Not every row has a clone size; where given, it reads once, few, many or a size class.

v_call: TRBV5-4
clone_size: .
d_call: .
cdr3_length: 14
j_call: TRBJ2-2
cdr3_aa: CASSTGILTGELFF
cdr3_nt: TGTGCCAGCAGCACCGGGATCCTCACCGGGGAGCTGTTTTTT

v_call: TRBV12-3/TRBV12-4
clone_size: .
d_call: .
cdr3_length: 12
j_call: TRBJ1-2
cdr3_aa: CASRPGPGGYTF
cdr3_nt: TGTGCCAGCAGACCCGGCCCGGGGGGCTACACCTTC

v_call: TRBV6-6
clone_size: once
d_call: TRBD1
cdr3_length: 16
j_call: TRBJ2-2
cdr3_aa: CASSIGTGGMTGELFF
cdr3_nt: TGTGCCAGCAGTATAGGGACAGGGGGCATGACCGGGGAGCTGTTTTTT

v_call: TRBV5-4
clone_size: .
d_call: .
cdr3_length: 16
j_call: TRBJ2-6
cdr3_aa: CASRNRDTSGANVLTF
cdr3_nt: TGTGCCAGCAGAAACCGGGACACCTCTGGGGCCAACGTCCTGACTTTC

v_call: TRBV3-1/TRBV3-2
clone_size: once
d_call: .
cdr3_length: 15
j_call: TRBJ1-1
cdr3_aa: CASSQSRARGTEAFF
cdr3_nt: TGTGCCAGCAGCCAATCCCGGGCGCGGGGCACTGAAGCTTTCTTT

v_call: TRBV27
clone_size: .
d_call: TRBD2
cdr3_length: 16
j_call: TRBJ2-1
cdr3_aa: CASRASGPSSYNEQFF
cdr3_nt: TGTGCCAGCAGGGCTAGCGGACCGAGCTCCTACAATGAGCAGTTCTTC

v_call: TRBV10-2
clone_size: .
d_call: .
cdr3_length: 12
j_call: TRBJ2-1
cdr3_aa: CASSEQFNEQFF
cdr3_nt: TGCGCCAGCAGTGAACAGTTTAATGAGCAGTTCTTC

v_call: TRBV6-5
clone_size: .
d_call: .
cdr3_length: 15
j_call: TRBJ2-1
cdr3_aa: CASSLPKAGVNEQFF
cdr3_nt: TGTGCCAGCAGTCTGCCCAAGGCAGGGGTCAATGAGCAGTTCTTC

v_call: TRBV3-1/TRBV3-2
clone_size: .
d_call: TRBD2
cdr3_length: 15
j_call: TRBJ2-5
cdr3_aa: CASSPTAGGQETQYF
cdr3_nt: TGTGCCAGCAGCCCTACAGCGGGGGGTCAAGAGACCCAGTACTTC

v_call: TRBV5-6
clone_size: .
d_call: TRBD2
cdr3_length: 14
j_call: TRBJ2-2
cdr3_aa: CASSLRGVTGELFF
cdr3_nt: TGTGCCAGCAGCTTGCGGGGGGTAACCGGGGAGCTGTTTTTT

v_call: TRBV7-9
clone_size: .
d_call: .
cdr3_length: 16
j_call: TRBJ2-1
cdr3_aa: CASSLRGPSSYNEQFF
cdr3_nt: TGTGCCAGCAGCTTACGGGGTCCGAGCTCCTACAATGAGCAGTTCTTC

v_call: TRBV4-1
clone_size: .
d_call: .
cdr3_length: 15
j_call: TRBJ2-1
cdr3_aa: CASSQEVGLNNEQFF
cdr3_nt: TGCGCCAGCAGCCAAGAAGTGGGACTGAACAATGAGCAGTTCTTC

v_call: TRBV3-1/TRBV3-2
clone_size: .
d_call: .
cdr3_length: 18
j_call: TRBJ1-6
cdr3_aa: CASSNKSPIIHHNSPLHF
cdr3_nt: TGTGCCAGCAGCAACAAGTCTCCCATCATACATCATAATTCACCCCTCCACTTT

v_call: TRBV3-1/TRBV3-2
clone_size: .
d_call: TRBD1
cdr3_length: 14
j_call: TRBJ2-7
cdr3_aa: CASSPDRGPREQYF
cdr3_nt: TGTGCCAGCAGCCCGGACAGGGGCCCCAGGGAGCAGTACTTC

v_call: TRBV4-1
clone_size: few
d_call: .
cdr3_length: 17
j_call: TRBJ1-5
cdr3_aa: CASSQSPLRGNDQPQHF
cdr3_nt: TGCGCCAGCAGCCAATCCCCTCTCAGGGGAAATGATCAGCCCCAGCATTTT

v_call: TRBV18
clone_size: .
d_call: TRBD1
cdr3_length: 15
j_call: TRBJ1-2
cdr3_aa: CASSLGQDPSYGYTF
cdr3_nt: TGTGCCAGCTCACTTGGACAGGACCCGAGTTATGGCTACACCTTC

v_call: TRBV20-1
clone_size: .
d_call: .
cdr3_length: 16
j_call: TRBJ1-4
cdr3_aa: CSAGGGLGRTNEKLFF
cdr3_nt: TGCAGTGCTGGTGGGGGGCTGGGAAGAACTAATGAAAAACTGTTTTTT

v_call: TRBV29-1
clone_size: .
d_call: .
cdr3_length: 12
j_call: TRBJ2-1
cdr3_aa: CSGRPQRNEQFF
cdr3_nt: TGCAGCGGCCGGCCACAGAGAAATGAGCAGTTCTTC

v_call: TRBV28
clone_size: .
d_call: TRBD2
cdr3_length: 17
j_call: TRBJ2-3
cdr3_aa: CASSAPMVSGSLDTQYF
cdr3_nt: TGTGCCAGCAGTGCGCCCATGGTTAGCGGGAGCTTAGATACGCAGTATTTT

v_call: TRBV7-9
clone_size: once
d_call: TRBD1
cdr3_length: 14
j_call: TRBJ1-1
cdr3_aa: CASSFTGDGTEAFF
cdr3_nt: TGTGCCAGCAGCTTTACAGGGGATGGCACTGAAGCTTTCTTT

v_call: TRBV7-9
clone_size: .
d_call: TRBD1
cdr3_length: 15
j_call: TRBJ2-1
cdr3_aa: CASSLGDSSYNEQFF
cdr3_nt: TGTGCCAGCAGCTTAGGGGACAGTTCCTACAATGAGCAGTTCTTC

v_call: TRBV11-2
clone_size: once
d_call: .
cdr3_length: 14
j_call: TRBJ2-3
cdr3_aa: CASRAAVNTDTQYF
cdr3_nt: TGTGCCAGCAGGGCCGCGGTGAACACAGATACGCAGTATTTT

v_call: TRBV7-8
clone_size: .
d_call: .
cdr3_length: 15
j_call: TRBJ1-3
cdr3_aa: CASSFRGSSGNTIYF
cdr3_nt: TGTGCCAGCAGCTTCCGGGGGAGCTCTGGAAACACCATATATTTT

v_call: TRBV21-1
clone_size: .
d_call: .
cdr3_length: 11
j_call: TRBJ2-1
cdr3_aa: CASSNSNEQFF
cdr3_nt: TGTGCCAGCAGCAACTCTAATGAGCAGTTCTTC

v_call: TRBV11-3
clone_size: .
d_call: TRBD1
cdr3_length: 14
j_call: TRBJ2-7
cdr3_aa: CASSTGDSSYEQYF
cdr3_nt: TGTGCCAGCAGCACCGGGGACAGCTCCTACGAGCAGTACTTC

v_call: TRBV20-1
clone_size: .
d_call: TRBD2
cdr3_length: 15
j_call: TRBJ2-1
cdr3_aa: CSASLAGSMNNEQFF
cdr3_nt: TGCAGTGCTAGTTTAGCGGGGAGCATGAACAATGAGCAGTTCTTC

v_call: TRBV7-8
clone_size: .
d_call: .
cdr3_length: 11
j_call: TRBJ2-2
cdr3_aa: CASSLVQELFF
cdr3_nt: TGTGCCAGCAGCTTAGTCCAAGAGCTGTTTTTT

v_call: TRBV19
clone_size: .
d_call: .
cdr3_length: 15
j_call: TRBJ2-2
cdr3_aa: CASRIDYRNTGELFF
cdr3_nt: TGTGCCAGTAGAATAGACTACAGAAACACCGGGGAGCTGTTTTTT

v_call: TRBV5-1
clone_size: .
d_call: TRBD2
cdr3_length: 18
j_call: TRBJ2-3
cdr3_aa: CASSPTSGRSQGTDTQYF
cdr3_nt: TGCGCCAGCAGCCCCACTAGCGGGAGGTCTCAGGGCACAGATACGCAGTATTTT

v_call: TRBV3-1/TRBV3-2
clone_size: .
d_call: TRBD1
cdr3_length: 16
j_call: TRBJ1-2
cdr3_aa: CASSQDHFTGVGGYTF
cdr3_nt: TGTGCCAGCAGCCAAGACCACTTTACAGGGGTAGGAGGCTACACCTTC

v_call: TRBV7-2
clone_size: .
d_call: .
cdr3_length: 14
j_call: TRBJ1-2
cdr3_aa: CASSLVTVLYGYTF
cdr3_nt: TGTGCCAGCAGCTTAGTAACAGTCCTCTATGGCTACACCTTC

v_call: TRBV2
clone_size: .
d_call: .
cdr3_length: 15
j_call: TRBJ2-3
cdr3_aa: CASKVMGGGMDTQYF
cdr3_nt: TGTGCCAGCAAGGTGATGGGGGGGGGCATGGATACGCAGTATTTT

v_call: TRBV18
clone_size: .
d_call: TRBD1
cdr3_length: 20
j_call: TRBJ2-1
cdr3_aa: CASSPPGWTLTGGSWGEQFF
cdr3_nt: TGTGCCAGCTCACCACCGGGATGGACACTGACAGGGGGTAGTTGGGGTGAGCAGTTCTTC

v_call: TRBV6-5
clone_size: .
d_call: .
cdr3_length: 14
j_call: TRBJ1-3
cdr3_aa: CASRAGDSGNTIYF
cdr3_nt: TGTGCCAGCAGGGCAGGGGACTCTGGAAACACCATATATTTT

v_call: TRBV30
clone_size: .
d_call: .
cdr3_length: 13
j_call: TRBJ1-2
cdr3_aa: CAWARALTYGYTF
cdr3_nt: TGTGCCTGGGCGAGGGCTCTTACTTATGGCTACACCTTC

v_call: TRBV19
clone_size: .
d_call: .
cdr3_length: 16
j_call: TRBJ1-5
cdr3_aa: CASSIVVSGFNQPQHF
cdr3_nt: TGTGCCAGTAGTATAGTGGTTTCAGGGTTCAATCAGCCCCAGCATTTT

v_call: TRBV5-6
clone_size: .
d_call: .
cdr3_length: 19
j_call: TRBJ1-1
cdr3_aa: CASSLRGRQAKNGNTEAFF
cdr3_nt: TGTGCCAGCAGCTTAAGGGGGAGACAGGCAAAGAATGGGAACACTGAAGCTTTCTTT

v_call: TRBV2
clone_size: .
d_call: TRBD1
cdr3_length: 15
j_call: TRBJ2-2
cdr3_aa: CASTRDRASGGELFF
cdr3_nt: TGTGCCAGTACCCGGGACAGGGCAAGCGGCGGGGAGCTGTTTTTT

v_call: TRBV7-9
clone_size: .
d_call: TRBD1
cdr3_length: 14
j_call: TRBJ1-2
cdr3_aa: CASSLVPGGYGYTF
cdr3_nt: TGTGCCAGCAGCTTAGTTCCAGGGGGCTATGGCTACACCTTC

v_call: TRBV9
clone_size: .
d_call: TRBD1
cdr3_length: 16
j_call: TRBJ2-3
cdr3_aa: CASSKGTGGGSDTQYF
cdr3_nt: TGTGCCAGCAGCAAAGGGACAGGGGGCGGCTCAGATACGCAGTATTTT

v_call: TRBV9
clone_size: .
d_call: .
cdr3_length: 15
j_call: TRBJ2-7
cdr3_aa: CASSVAGRVIDEQYF
cdr3_nt: TGTGCCAGCAGCGTAGCTGGCAGGGTCATAGACGAGCAGTACTTC

v_call: TRBV12-3/TRBV12-4
clone_size: .
d_call: .
cdr3_length: 13
j_call: TRBJ2-1
cdr3_aa: CASISSGYGEQFF
cdr3_nt: TGTGCCAGCATCTCATCGGGATACGGTGAGCAGTTCTTC

v_call: TRBV11-2
clone_size: .
d_call: .
cdr3_length: 12
j_call: TRBJ2-5
cdr3_aa: CASTRGRETQYF
cdr3_nt: TGTGCCAGCACCAGAGGGCGGGAGACCCAGTACTTC

v_call: TRBV28
clone_size: .
d_call: TRBD2
cdr3_length: 15
j_call: TRBJ2-2
cdr3_aa: CASSLSSGNTGELFF
cdr3_nt: TGTGCCAGCAGTTTGTCTAGCGGGAACACCGGGGAGCTGTTTTTT

v_call: TRBV4-1
clone_size: few
d_call: TRBD2
cdr3_length: 18
j_call: TRBJ2-7
cdr3_aa: CASSLRVAGDRWTYEQYF
cdr3_nt: TGCGCCAGCAGCCTACGGGTAGCGGGAGATAGGTGGACCTACGAGCAGTACTTC

v_call: TRBV28
clone_size: once
d_call: TRBD2
cdr3_length: 14
j_call: TRBJ2-7
cdr3_aa: CASNAPGLAYEQYF
cdr3_nt: TGTGCCAGCAATGCACCGGGACTAGCTTACGAGCAGTACTTC